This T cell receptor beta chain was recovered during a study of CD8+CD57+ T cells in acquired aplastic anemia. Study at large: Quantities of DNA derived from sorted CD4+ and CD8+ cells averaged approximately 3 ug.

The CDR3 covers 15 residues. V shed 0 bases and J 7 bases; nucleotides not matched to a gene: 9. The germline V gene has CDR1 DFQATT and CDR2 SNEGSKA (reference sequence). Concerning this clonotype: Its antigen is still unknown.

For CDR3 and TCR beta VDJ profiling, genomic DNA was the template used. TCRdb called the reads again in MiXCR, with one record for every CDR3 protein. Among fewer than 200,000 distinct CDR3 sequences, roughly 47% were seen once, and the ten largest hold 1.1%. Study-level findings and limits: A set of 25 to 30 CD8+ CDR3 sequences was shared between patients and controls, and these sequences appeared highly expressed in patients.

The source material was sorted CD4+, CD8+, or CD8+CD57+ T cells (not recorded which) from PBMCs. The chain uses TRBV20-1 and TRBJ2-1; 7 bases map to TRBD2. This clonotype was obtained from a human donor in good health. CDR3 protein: CSARDPRGGRNEQFF. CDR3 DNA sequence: TGCAGTGCTAGAGATCCAAGGGGAGGGCGGAATGAGCAGTTCTTC.